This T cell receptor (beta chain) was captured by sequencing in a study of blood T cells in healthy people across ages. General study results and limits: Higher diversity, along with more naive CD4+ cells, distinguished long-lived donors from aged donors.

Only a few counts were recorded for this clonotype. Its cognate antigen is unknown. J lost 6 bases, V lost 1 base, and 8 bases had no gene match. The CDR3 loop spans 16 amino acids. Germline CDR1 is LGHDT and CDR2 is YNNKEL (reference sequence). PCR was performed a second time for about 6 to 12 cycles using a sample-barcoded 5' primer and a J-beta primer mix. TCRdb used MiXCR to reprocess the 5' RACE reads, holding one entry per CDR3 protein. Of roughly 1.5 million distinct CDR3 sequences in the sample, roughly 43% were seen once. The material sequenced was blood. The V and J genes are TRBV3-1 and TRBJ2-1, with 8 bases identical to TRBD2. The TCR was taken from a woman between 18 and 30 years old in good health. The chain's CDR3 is CASSQGDRGGRNEQFF. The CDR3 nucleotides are TGTGCCAGCAGCCAAGGGGACCGGGGGGGCCGCAATGAGCAGTTCTTC.